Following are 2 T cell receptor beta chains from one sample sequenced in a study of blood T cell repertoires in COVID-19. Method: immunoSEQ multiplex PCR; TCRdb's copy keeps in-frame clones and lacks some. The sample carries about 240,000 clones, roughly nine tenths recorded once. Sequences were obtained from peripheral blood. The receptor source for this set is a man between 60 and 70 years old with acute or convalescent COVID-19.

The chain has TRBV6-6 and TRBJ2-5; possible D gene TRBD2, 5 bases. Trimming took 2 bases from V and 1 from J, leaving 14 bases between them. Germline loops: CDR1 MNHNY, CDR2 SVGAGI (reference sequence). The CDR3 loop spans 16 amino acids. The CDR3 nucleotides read TGTGCCAGCAGTTACGTTGGAGGTTCGATCCAAGAGACCCAGTACTTC. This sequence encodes CASSYVGGSIQETQYF.

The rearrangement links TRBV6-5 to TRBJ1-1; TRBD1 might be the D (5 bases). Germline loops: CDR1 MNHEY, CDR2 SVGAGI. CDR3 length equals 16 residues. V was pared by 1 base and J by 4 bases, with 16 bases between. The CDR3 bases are TGTGCCAGCAGTTACTTATGGGCAGGGTCGGGCACTGAAGCTTTCTTT. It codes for CASSYLWAGSGTEAFF.